The clone carrying this T cell receptor beta chain was detected only a few times. Antigen specificity is unknown. Germline V gene sequence: CDR1 SGHNT, CDR2 YYREEE (reference sequence). This CDR3 contains 16 residues. The germline V and J ends were trimmed by 4 bases and 0 bases, with 14 bases remaining between them. Method: immunoSEQ multiplex PCR; TCRdb's copy keeps in-frame clones and lacks some. Among about 24,000 clones listed, about 82% were seen once. This specimen belongs to a study of T cells in narcolepsy. Background on the study: Healthy controls were enrolled alongside patients with narcolepsy type 1 or type 2.

Points from the study as a whole: Same-patient CSF and blood CD4+ T cell clonotypes included HCRT-specific and TRIB2-specific autoreactive ones. Autoreactive clone sequences were missing from some blood memory CD4+ repertoires. Autoreactive clonotypes reportedly recurred in blood of same and different patients, not controls.

The chain recombines TRBV5-4 with TRBJ1-3, with no clear D. The sequenced sample was memory (CD45RA-) CD4+ T cells from blood. This clonotype was sampled from a human donor in good health. The DNA for the CDR3 is TGTGCCAGCAGCCAGGACCGAGGGAGCTCTGGAAACACCATATATTTT. It is translated as CASSQDRGSSGNTIYF. Together with reference TRBV5-4 and TRBJ1-3, the CDR3 gives the full variable domain: ETGVTQSPTHLIKTRGQQVTLRCSSQSGHNTVSWYQQALGQGPQFIFQYYREEENGRGNFPPRFSGLQFPNYSSELNVNALELDDSALYLCASSQDRGSSGNTIYFGEGSWLTVV.